These 4 T cell receptor beta chains share one sample of origin, sequenced in a study of T cells after yellow fever vaccination. From the 5' RACE reads, TCRdb called clonotypes with MiXCR, one entry per CDR3 protein. The sample gives about 580,000 distinct CDR3 sequences, about a sixth of which show up once; 17% is in the top ten. The source material was PBMCs, sampled roughly 5 days after the first yellow fever vaccination. The receptors here all came from a young man who received the YFV17D yellow fever vaccine.

This clonotype was seen more than once but under ten times. J is TRBJ2-4 and V is TRBV5-1; D unclear. Germline V gene sequence: CDR1 SGHRS, CDR2 YFSETQ. The CDR3 is 12 amino acids. Trimming left V 3 bases short and J 10 bases short, with 11 bases between. This CDR3 reads CASSSGRKIQYF. The DNA of the CDR3 is TGCGCCAGCAGCTCCGGACGGAAGATTCAGTACTTC.

This clonotype was observed a handful of times. This sequence joins TRBV4-3 and TRBJ1-5, with D hard to call. Trimming took off 1 base at V and 0 bases at J, with 7 bases between the two ends. Germline CDR1 LGHNA, CDR2 YSLEER. There are 15 residues in the CDR3. DNA for the CDR3: TGCGCCAGCAGCCAAGCTCACCCTAGCAATCAGCCCCAGCATTTT. Translation gives CASSQAHPSNQPQHF.

A few counts support this clonotype. This chain connects TRBV20-1 to TRBJ2-5; the match to TRBD2 covers 9 bases. The CDR3 sequence is 14 residues long. V lost 8 bases and J lost 5; bases outside the gene matches: 12. Germline V CDR1 and CDR2: DFQATT, SNEGSKA (reference sequence). The CDR3 protein is CSPRRAGGRETQYF. The CDR3 nucleotides read TGCAGTCCCCGCCGGGCGGGGGGGCGTGAGACCCAGTACTTC.

The chain combines TRBV20-1 with TRBJ2-3; D tentatively reads TRBD1 or TRBD2 (5 bases each). Germline CDR1 is DFQATT and CDR2 is SNEGSKA (reference sequence). Trimming stripped 1 base from V and 8 bases from J, with 16 bases between. The CDR3 covers 14 residues. In DNA, the CDR3 is TGCAGTGCTAGAGTTCCGGGGCCTCCTGGTACGCAGTATTTT. Its translation is CSARVPGPPGTQYF.